These 18 T cell receptor beta chains were all obtained from the same sample, sequenced in a study of cytomegalovirus exposure and HLA in healthy donors. The PCR used 60 Vbeta and 13 Jbeta primers. The protocol was immunoSEQ multiplex PCR, while the TCRdb copy is restricted to in-frame clones and leaves out a portion. The sample carries about 160,000 clones, roughly 63% recorded once. The sample was PBMCs. The receptors come from a woman in her fifties or sixties in good health and CMV-seropositive.

This clone was picked up a small number of times. The DNA for the CDR3 is TGCGCCAGCAGCCCTCTGGCGGGGCGAAACACCGGGGAGCTGTTTTTT. Translation gives CASSPLAGRNTGELFF. The rearrangement uses TRBV5-1 and TRBJ2-2, with D possibly being TRBD2 (6 bases). Germline V CDR1 and CDR2: SGHRS, YFSETQ. Trimming pared 4 bases from V and 2 bases from J, leaving 15 bases between. This CDR3 comprises 16 residues.

This chain links TRBV7-2 with TRBJ2-7; TRBD2 agrees at 13 bases. The germline gives CDR1 SGHTA, CDR2 FQGNSA. After removal of 2 bases from V and 7 bases from J, the junction contained 8 bases not matched to a gene. This CDR3 region has 16 residues. In DNA form, the CDR3 reads TGTGCCAGCAGCTTAATATCGACTAGCGGGAGGATAGAGCAGTACTTC. Amino acids: CASSLISTSGRIEQYF.

This clone appeared a few times. The V and J genes are TRBV4-2 and TRBJ2-7; 11 bases match TRBD2. This CDR3 has 16 residues. Trimming took 1 base from V and 7 from J; bases not matched to a gene: 9. Germline-derived CDR1 and CDR2 are LGHNA and YNFKEQ. CDR3 DNA: TGTGCCAGCAGCCAAGTCTCACTAGCGGGAGAGCGGGAGCAGTACTTC. This codes for CASSQVSLAGEREQYF.

V and J are TRBV9 and TRBJ2-5, with D uncertain. V gave up 0 bases and J gave up 2 bases, with 8 bases separating them. The CDR3 has 14 amino acids. Germline V gene data show CDR1 as SGDLS and CDR2 as YYNGEE. CDR3 residues: CASSVGWQQETQYF. The CDR3 DNA reads TGTGCCAGCAGCGTAGGGTGGCAGCAAGAGACCCAGTACTTC.

This clone has only a few counts. J is TRBJ1-3 and V is TRBV30; maybe TRBD1 (5 bases). V was shortened by 0 bases and J by 0 bases, with 18 bases between the two germline ends. The CDR3 loop spans 18 amino acids. The germline CDR1 and CDR2 sequences are GTSNPN and SVGIG (reference sequence). CDR3 sequence: CAWSVPTPGLASGNTIYF. The CDR3 region has the DNA TGTGCCTGGAGTGTACCGACACCGGGACTGGCCTCTGGAAACACCATATATTTT.

The chain is built from TRBV13 and TRBJ1-2, with a weak D call TRBD1 (6 bases). The CDR3 is made up of 13 amino acids. Germline V gene data show CDR1 as PRHDT and CDR2 as FYEKMQ (reference sequence). V lost 0 bases and J 7 bases, leaving 9 bases between the germline ends. CDR3 coding DNA: TGTGCCAGCAGCTTAGGCAGGGGAAGTGGCTACACCTTC. It translates to CASSLGRGSGYTF.

The chain is built from TRBV7-2 and TRBJ1-1, with no clear D. This CDR3 has 13 residues. The V and J ends lost 6 bases and 8 bases respectively, with 16 bases between them. Germline CDR1 is SGHTA and CDR2 is FQGNSA. As DNA, the CDR3 is TGTGCCAGCAGTATAGGACTCGAGCTAGAAGCTTTCTTT. Protein product: CASSIGLELEAFF.

The J gene is TRBJ2-7, the V gene TRBV7-2; 15 bases are a match to TRBD2. J was trimmed by 4 bases and V by 3 bases; bases with no gene match: 4. In germline, CDR1 is SGHTA, CDR2 FQGNSA. This CDR3 is 16 amino acids long. CDR3 sequence reads: CASSFGTSGRRYEQYF. The DNA of the CDR3 is TGTGCCAGCAGCTTTGGGACTAGCGGGAGGCGTTACGAGCAGTACTTC. Supplemented by reference TRBV7-2 and TRBJ2-7, the full variable domain reads GAGVSQSPSNKVTEKGKDVELRCDPISGHTALYWYRQSLGQGLEFLIYFQGNSAPDKSGLPSDRFSAERTGGSVSTLTIQRTQQEDSAVYLCASSFGTSGRRYEQYFGPGTRLTVT.

The chain joins TRBV11-2 to TRBJ1-1; 10 nucleotides agree with TRBD1. There are 14 residues in the CDR3. The V segment lost 6 bases and the J segment 4 bases; nucleotides outside the gene matches: 5. Germline V lookup: CDR1 SGHAT, CDR2 FQNNGV. CDR3 nucleotide sequence: TGTGCCAGCAGAGGGGACAGGGGATCCACTGAAGCTTTCTTT. It codes for CASRGDRGSTEAFF.

This clone was picked up a small number of times. CDR3 sequence (DNA): TGTGCCAGCAGTTTAGAGGCAGTTTATAGCAATCAGCCCCAGCATTTT. Protein sequence: CASSLEAVYSNQPQHF. The rearrangement links TRBV27 to TRBJ1-5; D not certain. The germline V and J ends were trimmed by 2 bases and 0 bases, with 11 bases remaining between them. This CDR3 has 16 residues. Per germline, CDR1 MNHEY and CDR2 SMNVEV (reference sequence).

The chain combines TRBV6-5 with TRBJ1-3, with D unclear. The CDR3 is 15 amino acids. The germline V gene has CDR1 MNHEY and CDR2 SVGAGI. V lost 0 bases and J 1 base, leaving 7 bases between the germline ends. CDR3 sequence reads: CASSYSGSSGNTIYF. The CDR3 DNA reads TGTGCCAGCAGTTACTCGGGGAGTTCTGGAAACACCATATATTTT.

The CDR3 region is CASSQISGSLDEQFF. CDR3 nucleotides: TGCGCCAGCAGCCAAATTAGCGGGAGTTTAGATGAGCAGTTCTTC. The chain recombines TRBV4-1 with TRBJ2-1; 9 bases are a match to TRBD2. The J segment lost 8 bases and the V segment lost 2 bases, leaving 7 bases of the junction unmatched. Germline V CDR1 and CDR2: MGHRA, YSYEKL. The CDR3 spans 15 residues.

The chain recombines TRBV30 with TRBJ2-3, with 12 bases matching TRBD2. From germline, CDR1 is GTSNPN and CDR2 SVGIG (reference sequence). The CDR3 has 14 amino acids. The ends lost 5 bases at V and 4 bases at J; junction bases unmatched: 4. CDR3 residues: CAWSLAGGADTQYF. CDR3 sequence (DNA): TGTGCCTGGTCACTAGCGGGAGGAGCAGATACGCAGTATTTT.

The rearrangement uses TRBV14 and TRBJ2-7; D is undetermined. CDR1 and CDR2 (germline): SGHDN, FVKESK. The CDR3 is made up of 11 amino acids. V dropped 1 base and J dropped 6 bases, with 4 bases sitting between them. CDR3 nucleotide sequence: TGTGCCAGCAGCCAAGGGCTCGAGCAGTACTTC. This sequence encodes CASSQGLEQYF.

J is TRBJ2-2 and V is TRBV7-2, with D perhaps TRBD2 (6 bases). Germline V gene sequence: CDR1 SGHTA, CDR2 FQGNSA. The CDR3 covers 14 residues. V was shortened by 5 bases and J by 5 bases, with 12 bases between the two germline ends. Here the CDR3 reads CASSPGVLTGELFF. The CDR3 region has the DNA TGTGCCAGCAGCCCGGGGGTTTTGACCGGGGAGCTGTTTTTT.

The rearrangement links TRBV30 to TRBJ2-2; tentatively, D is TRBD1 (6 bases). V lost 1 base to trimming and J lost 8 bases, with 11 bases between them. The CDR3 totals 13 residues. Germline values: CDR1 GTSNPN, CDR2 SVGIG (reference sequence). CDR3 DNA sequence: TGTGCCTGGAGTGGGACAGCGCGAGGGGAGCTGTTTTTT. It encodes CAWSGTARGELFF. The entire variable domain, with the rest obtained from reference TRBV30 and TRBJ2-2, is as follows: SQTIHQWPATLVQPVGSPLSLECTVEGTSNPNLYWYRQAAGRGLQLLFYSVGIGQISSEVPQNLSASRPQDRQFILSSKKLLLSDSGFYLCAWSGTARGELFFGEGSRLTVL.

This clone was observed once. The rearrangement uses TRBV5-6 and TRBJ1-2; D possibly corresponds to TRBD1 (6 bases). This CDR3 has 15 residues. CDR1 is SGHDT and CDR2 is YYEEEE in the germline V gene. V was clipped by 3 bases and J by 3 bases, with 15 bases between them. The CDR3 reads CASSSRGQKYYGYTF. The CDR3 nucleotides read TGTGCCAGCAGCTCCCGAGGACAGAAGTACTATGGCTACACCTTC.

The rearrangement uses TRBV15 and TRBJ2-7; no firm D call. Between the trimmed V and J ends, which lost 0 bases and 3 bases, there was a span of 9 bases. Germline assignment: CDR1 LNHNV and CDR2 YYDKDF (reference sequence). This CDR3 is built from 14 residues. DNA of the CDR3: TGTGCCACCAGCAGAGATCTAACCCTCTACGAGCAGTACTTC. As protein: CATSRDLTLYEQYF.